This entry is about one T cell receptor beta chain. As yet, its antigen is unknown. The data were produced by immunoSEQ multiplex PCR, yet TCRdb's version contains in-frame clones alone and is incomplete. The sample has some 150,000 clones; approximately 90% are singletons. The data are from a study of cytomegalovirus exposure and HLA in healthy donors. Across the whole study: The same platform as the approximately 670 first-cohort repertoires was used for the roughly 130 validation repertoires, a later analysis reported. Notes on the study in general: Rarity characterized most TCR sequences, yet some public TCRs appeared in many donors. The authors listed approximately 150 TCR beta chains as cytomegalovirus-associated.

CDR1 is SGHRS, CDR2 YFSETQ, per germline. The CDR3 contains 14 residues. Trimming cost V 4 bases and J 5 bases, with 12 bases left between them. Sequenced: PBMCs. The chain couples TRBV5-1 to TRBJ1-4; a possible D gene is TRBD1 (6 bases). The sequence was collected from a young man in good health and CMV-seropositive. CDR3 amino acids: CASSLGHRNEKLFF. The CDR3 region has the DNA TGCGCCAGCAGCCTGGGACACAGGAATGAAAAACTGTTTTTT. Using reference TRBV5-1 and TRBJ1-4 for the parts outside the CDR3, the full variable domain is KAGVTQTPRYLIKTRGQQVTLSCSPISGHRSVSWYQQTPGQGLQFLFEYFSETQRNKGNFPGRFSGRQFSNSRSEMNVSTLELGDSALYLCASSLGHRNEKLFFGSGTQLSVL.